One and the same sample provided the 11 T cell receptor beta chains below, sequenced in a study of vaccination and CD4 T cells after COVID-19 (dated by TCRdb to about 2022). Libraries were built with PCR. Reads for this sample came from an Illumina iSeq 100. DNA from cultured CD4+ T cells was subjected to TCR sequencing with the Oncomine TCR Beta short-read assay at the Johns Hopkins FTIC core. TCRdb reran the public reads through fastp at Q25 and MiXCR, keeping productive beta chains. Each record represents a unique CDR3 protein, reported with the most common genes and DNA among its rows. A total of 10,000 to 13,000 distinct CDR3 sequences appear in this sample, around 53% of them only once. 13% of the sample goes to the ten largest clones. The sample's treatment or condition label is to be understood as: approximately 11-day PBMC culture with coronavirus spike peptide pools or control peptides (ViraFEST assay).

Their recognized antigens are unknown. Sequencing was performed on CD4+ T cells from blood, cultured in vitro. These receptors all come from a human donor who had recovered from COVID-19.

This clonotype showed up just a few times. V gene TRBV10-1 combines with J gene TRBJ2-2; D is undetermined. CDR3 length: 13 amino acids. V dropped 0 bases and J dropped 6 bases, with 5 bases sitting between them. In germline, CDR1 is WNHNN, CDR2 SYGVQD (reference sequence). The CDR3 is CASSESGAGELFF. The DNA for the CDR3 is TGCGCCAGCAGTGAGTCGGGCGCCGGGGAGCTGTTTTTT.

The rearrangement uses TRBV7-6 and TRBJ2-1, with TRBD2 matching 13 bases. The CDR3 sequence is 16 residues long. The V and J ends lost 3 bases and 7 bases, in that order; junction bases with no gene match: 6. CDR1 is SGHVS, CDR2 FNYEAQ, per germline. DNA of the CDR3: TGTGCCAGCAGCTTCGGACTAGCGGGAGTGTCGAATGAGCAGTTCTTC. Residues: CASSFGLAGVSNEQFF.

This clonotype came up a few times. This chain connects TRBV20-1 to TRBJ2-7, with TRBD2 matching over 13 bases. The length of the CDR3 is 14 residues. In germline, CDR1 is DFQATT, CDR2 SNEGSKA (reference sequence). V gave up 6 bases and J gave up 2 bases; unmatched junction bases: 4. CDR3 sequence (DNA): TGCAGTGCCCAGGGACTAGCGGGAACCTACGAGCAGTACTTC. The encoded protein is CSAQGLAGTYEQYF.

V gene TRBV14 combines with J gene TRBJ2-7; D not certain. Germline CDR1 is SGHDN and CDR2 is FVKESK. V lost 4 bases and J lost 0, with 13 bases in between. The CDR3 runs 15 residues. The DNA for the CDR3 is TGTGCCAGCAGCCCGAAGATGGAGTTCTCCTACGAGCAGTACTTC. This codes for CASSPKMEFSYEQYF.

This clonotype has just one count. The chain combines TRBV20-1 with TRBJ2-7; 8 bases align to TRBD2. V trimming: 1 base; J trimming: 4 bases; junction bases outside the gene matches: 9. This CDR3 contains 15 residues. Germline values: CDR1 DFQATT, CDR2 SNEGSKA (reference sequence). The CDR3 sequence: CSARVLERESYEQYF. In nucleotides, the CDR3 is TGCAGTGCTAGAGTGTTGGAGCGGGAGTCTTACGAGCAGTACTTC.

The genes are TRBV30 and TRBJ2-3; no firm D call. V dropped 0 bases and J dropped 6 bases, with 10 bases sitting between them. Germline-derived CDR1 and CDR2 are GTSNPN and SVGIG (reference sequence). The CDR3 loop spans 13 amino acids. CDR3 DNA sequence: TGTGCCTGGAGTGTAAGAAAGAGGGATACGCAGTATTTT. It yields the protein CAWSVRKRDTQYF.

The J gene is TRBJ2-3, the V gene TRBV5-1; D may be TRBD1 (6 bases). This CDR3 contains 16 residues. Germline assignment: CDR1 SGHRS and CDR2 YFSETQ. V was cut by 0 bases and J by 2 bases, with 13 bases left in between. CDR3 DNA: TGCGCCAGCAGCTTGGGTCTCTCAGGGGACACAGATACGCAGTATTTT. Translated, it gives CASSLGLSGDTDTQYF.

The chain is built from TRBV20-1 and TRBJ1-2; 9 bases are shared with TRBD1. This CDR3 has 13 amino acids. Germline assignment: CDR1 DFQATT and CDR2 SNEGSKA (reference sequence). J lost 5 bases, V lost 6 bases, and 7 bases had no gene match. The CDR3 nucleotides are TGCAGTGCCCATACAGGGGGCCTTTATGGCTACACCTTC. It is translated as CSAHTGGLYGYTF.

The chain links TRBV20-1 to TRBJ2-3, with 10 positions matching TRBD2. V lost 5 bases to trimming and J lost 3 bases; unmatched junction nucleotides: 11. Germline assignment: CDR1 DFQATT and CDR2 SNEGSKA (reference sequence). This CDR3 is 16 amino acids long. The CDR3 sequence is CSAHDLAGAVTDTQYF. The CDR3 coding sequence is TGCAGTGCTCACGACCTAGCGGGAGCAGTTACAGATACGCAGTATTTT.

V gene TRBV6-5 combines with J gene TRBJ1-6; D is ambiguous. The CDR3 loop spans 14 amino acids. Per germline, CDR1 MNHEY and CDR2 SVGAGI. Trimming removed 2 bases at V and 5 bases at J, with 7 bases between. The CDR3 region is CASSYGVDNSPLHF. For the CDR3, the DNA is TGTGCCAGCAGTTACGGGGTGGATAATTCACCCCTCCACTTT.

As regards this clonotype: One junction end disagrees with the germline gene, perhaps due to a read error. CDR3 coding DNA: TGTGCCGGCAGTTACAATGTCTATGGCTACACCTTC. Amino acid sequence: CAGSYNVYGYTF. V usage is TRBV28 and J usage is TRBJ1-2; D is unclear. The germline V gene has CDR1 MDHEN and CDR2 SYDVKM. The length of the CDR3 is 12 residues.